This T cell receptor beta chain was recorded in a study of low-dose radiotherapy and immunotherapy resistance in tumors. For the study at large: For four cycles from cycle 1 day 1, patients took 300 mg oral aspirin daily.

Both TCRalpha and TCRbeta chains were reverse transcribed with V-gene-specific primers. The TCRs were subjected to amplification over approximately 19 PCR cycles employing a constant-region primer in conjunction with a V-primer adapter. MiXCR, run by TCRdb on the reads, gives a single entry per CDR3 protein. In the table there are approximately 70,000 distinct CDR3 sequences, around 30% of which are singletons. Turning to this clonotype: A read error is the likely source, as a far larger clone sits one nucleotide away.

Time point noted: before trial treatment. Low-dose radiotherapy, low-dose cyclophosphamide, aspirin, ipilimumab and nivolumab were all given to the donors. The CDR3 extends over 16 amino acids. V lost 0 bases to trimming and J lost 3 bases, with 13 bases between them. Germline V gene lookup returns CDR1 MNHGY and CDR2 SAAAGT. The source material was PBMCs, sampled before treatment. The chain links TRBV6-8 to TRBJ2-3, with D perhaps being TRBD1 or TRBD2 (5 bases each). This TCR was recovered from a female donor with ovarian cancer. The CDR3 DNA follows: TGTGCCAGCAGTTACTCGATAAGGGACCGTACAGATACGCAGTATTTT. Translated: CASSYSIRDRTDTQYF.